This TCR beta chain was documented in a study of shared clonotypes between healthy human individuals. Germline V gene sequence: CDR1 MNHNS, CDR2 SASEGT. CDR3 size: 12 residues. V gave up 8 bases and J gave up 1 base, with 6 bases separating them. Sequencing used immunoSEQ multiplex PCR; TCRdb keeps in-frame clones, though not all of them. Of about 1.5 million clones listed, roughly 97% are singletons. V and J are TRBV6-1 and TRBJ2-1; D is unclear. The receptor was isolated from a man younger than 45 in good health. Material for sequencing was naive CD4+ T cells sorted from blood. Indicated subset: CD45RA+ positively selected. CDR3: CASQMSYNEQFF. DNA of the CDR3: TGTGCCAGCCAGATGTCCTACAATGAGCAGTTCTTC.